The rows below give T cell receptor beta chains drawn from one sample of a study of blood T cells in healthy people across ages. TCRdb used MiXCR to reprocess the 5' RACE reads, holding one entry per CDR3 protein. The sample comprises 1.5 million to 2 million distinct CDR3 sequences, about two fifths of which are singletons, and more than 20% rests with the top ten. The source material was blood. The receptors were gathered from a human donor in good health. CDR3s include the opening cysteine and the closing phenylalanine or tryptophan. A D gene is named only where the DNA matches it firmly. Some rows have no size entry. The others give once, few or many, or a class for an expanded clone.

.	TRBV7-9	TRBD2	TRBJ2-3	TGTGCCAGCAGCTTAGGTGCAGCGGGGGGAGTTTTAGATACGCAGTATTTT	CASSLGAAGGVLDTQYF
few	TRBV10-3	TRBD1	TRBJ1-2	TGTGCCATCAGTGGGGGACAGACATTGTATGGCTACACCTTC	CAISGGQTLYGYTF
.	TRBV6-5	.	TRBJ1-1	TGTGCCAGCGCAGTACACAGCACCTTGAGCACTGAAGCTTTCTTT	CASAVHSTLSTEAFF
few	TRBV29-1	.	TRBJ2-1	TGCAGCGTTGCTCTATATGAGCAGTTCTTC	CSVALYEQFF
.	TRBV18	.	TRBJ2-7	TGTGCCAGCTCACCACCTTACGGGGGCTCCTCCTACGAGCAGTACTTC	CASSPPYGGSSYEQYF
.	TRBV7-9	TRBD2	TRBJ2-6	TGTGCCAGCAGCTTAGGAGGTCGGGGGGGCGCCCGGGCCAACGTCCTGACTTTC	CASSLGGRGGARANVLTF
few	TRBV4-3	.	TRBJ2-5	TGCGCCAGCAGCCAAGATCGGGCTTTCCAAGAGACCCAGTACTTC	CASSQDRAFQETQYF
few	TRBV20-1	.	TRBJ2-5	TGCAGTGCCGCGAAGACCCAGTACTTC	CSAAKTQYF
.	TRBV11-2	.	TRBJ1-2	TGTGCCAGCAGCTTAGGGACACCTACCTATGGCTACACCTTC	CASSLGTPTYGYTF
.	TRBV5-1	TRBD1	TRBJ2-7	TGCGCCAGCAGGCCCGCCGGGACAGGGGATTACGAGCAGTACTTC	CASRPAGTGDYEQYF
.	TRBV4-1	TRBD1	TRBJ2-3	TGCGCCAGCAGCCACAATCCAGGGGGCAACACAGATACGCAGTATTTT	CASSHNPGGNTDTQYF
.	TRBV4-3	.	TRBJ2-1	TGCGCCAGCAGCCAAACTAGGGGGGCACTTGACGATGAGCAGTTCTTC	CASSQTRGALDDEQFF
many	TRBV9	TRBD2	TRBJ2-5	TGTGCCAGCAGCGTAGGCCCAGCGGGGGGAGAGACCCAGTACTTC	CASSVGPAGGETQYF